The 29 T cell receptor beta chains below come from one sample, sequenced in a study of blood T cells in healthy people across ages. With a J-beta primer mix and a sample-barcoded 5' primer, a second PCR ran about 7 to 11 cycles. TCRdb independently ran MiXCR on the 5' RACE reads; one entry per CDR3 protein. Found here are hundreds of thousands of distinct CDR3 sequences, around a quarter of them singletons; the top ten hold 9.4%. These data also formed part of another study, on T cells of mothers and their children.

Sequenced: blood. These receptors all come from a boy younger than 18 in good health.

The CDR3 protein is CASGLRAAETQYF. CDR3 nucleotide sequence: TGTGCCAGCGGGTTGAGAGCGGCGGAGACCCAGTACTTC. V usage is TRBV11-2 and J usage is TRBJ2-5, with D possibly TRBD2 on 5 matching bases. CDR1 SGHAT and CDR2 FQNNGV come from the germline V gene. The CDR3 runs to 13 residues. V lost 8 bases, J lost 5 bases, and 15 bases lay in between.

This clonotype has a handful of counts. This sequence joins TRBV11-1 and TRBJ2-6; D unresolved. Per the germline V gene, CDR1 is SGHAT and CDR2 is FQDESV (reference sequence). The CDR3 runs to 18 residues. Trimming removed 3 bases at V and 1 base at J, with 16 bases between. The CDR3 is CASSFRGPVVSGANVLTF. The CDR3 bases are TGTGCCAGCAGCTTTCGTGGGCCGGTAGTATCTGGGGCCAACGTCCTGACTTTC.

Here the CDR3 reads CASSLLLAGGHVEQYF. As DNA, the CDR3 is TGCGCCAGCAGCTTATTACTAGCGGGAGGTCATGTTGAGCAGTACTTC. This chain links TRBV5-1 with TRBJ2-1; 12 positions agree with TRBD2. The J call could be wrong; TRBJ2-7 is a better fit for the DNA end. The CDR3 is 16 residues long. Germline values: CDR1 SGHRS, CDR2 YFSETQ.

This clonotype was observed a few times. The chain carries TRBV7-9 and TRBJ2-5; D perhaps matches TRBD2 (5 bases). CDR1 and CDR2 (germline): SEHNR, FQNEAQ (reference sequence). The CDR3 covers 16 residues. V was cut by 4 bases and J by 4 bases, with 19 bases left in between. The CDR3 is CASSSQRTTPPETQYF. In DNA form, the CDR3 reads TGTGCCAGCAGCTCTCAGCGGACCACTCCACCAGAGACCCAGTACTTC.

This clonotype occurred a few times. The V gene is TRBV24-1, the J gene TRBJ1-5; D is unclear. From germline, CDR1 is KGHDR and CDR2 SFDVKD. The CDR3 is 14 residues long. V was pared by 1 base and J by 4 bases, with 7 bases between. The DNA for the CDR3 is TGTGCCACCAGTGATTTTCGGGTTAATCAGCCCCAGCATTTT. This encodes CATSDFRVNQPQHF.

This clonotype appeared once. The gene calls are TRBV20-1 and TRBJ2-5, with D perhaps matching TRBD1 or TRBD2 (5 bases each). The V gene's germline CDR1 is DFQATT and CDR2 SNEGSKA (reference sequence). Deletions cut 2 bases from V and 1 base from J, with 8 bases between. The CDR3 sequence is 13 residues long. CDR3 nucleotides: TGCAGTGCTAGAAGAGGGACCCAAGAGACCCAGTACTTC. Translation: CSARRGTQETQYF.

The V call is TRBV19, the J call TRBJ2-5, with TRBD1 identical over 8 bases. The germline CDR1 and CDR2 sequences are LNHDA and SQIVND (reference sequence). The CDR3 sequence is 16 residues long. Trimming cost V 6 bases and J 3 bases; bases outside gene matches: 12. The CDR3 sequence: CASSDTDRGLEETQYF. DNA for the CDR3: TGTGCCAGTAGCGATACCGACAGGGGACTTGAAGAGACCCAGTACTTC.

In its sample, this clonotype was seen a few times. The CDR3 region has the DNA TGCAGCGCTGTGGGACAGAGCTCCTACGAGCAGTACTTC. This sequence encodes CSAVGQSSYEQYF. The chain joins TRBV29-1 to TRBJ2-7; 7 positions agree with TRBD1. CDR1 and CDR2 (germline): SQVTM, ANQGSEA. This CDR3 is 13 amino acids long. Unmatched junction bases numbered 6, after V lost 7 bases and J lost 0 bases.

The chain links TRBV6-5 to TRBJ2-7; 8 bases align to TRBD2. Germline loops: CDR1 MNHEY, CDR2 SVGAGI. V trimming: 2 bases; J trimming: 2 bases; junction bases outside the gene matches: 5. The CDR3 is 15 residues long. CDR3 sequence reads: CASSYELAGAYEQYF. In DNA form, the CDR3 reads TGTGCCAGCAGTTACGAGCTAGCGGGCGCCTACGAGCAGTACTTC.

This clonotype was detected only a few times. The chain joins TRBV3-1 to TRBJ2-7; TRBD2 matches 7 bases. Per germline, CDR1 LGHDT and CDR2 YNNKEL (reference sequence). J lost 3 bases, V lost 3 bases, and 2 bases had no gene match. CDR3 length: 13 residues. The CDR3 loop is CASSQRGGYEQYF. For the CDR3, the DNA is TGTGCCAGCAGCCAGCGCGGGGGCTACGAGCAGTACTTC.

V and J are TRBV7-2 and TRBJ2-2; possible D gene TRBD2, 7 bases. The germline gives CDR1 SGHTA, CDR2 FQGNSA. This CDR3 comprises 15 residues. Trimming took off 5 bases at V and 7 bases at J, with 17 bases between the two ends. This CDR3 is CASSPGQPGGGELFF. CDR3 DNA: TGTGCCAGCAGCCCGGGACAACCGGGGGGCGGGGAGCTGTTTTTT.

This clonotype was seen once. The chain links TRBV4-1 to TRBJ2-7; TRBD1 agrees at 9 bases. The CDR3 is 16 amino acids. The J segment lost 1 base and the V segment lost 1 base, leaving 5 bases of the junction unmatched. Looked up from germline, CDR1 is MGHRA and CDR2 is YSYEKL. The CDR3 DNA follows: TGCGCCAGCAGCCAAGCGAGGACAGGGGAGTCCTACGAGCAGTACTTC. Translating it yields CASSQARTGESYEQYF.

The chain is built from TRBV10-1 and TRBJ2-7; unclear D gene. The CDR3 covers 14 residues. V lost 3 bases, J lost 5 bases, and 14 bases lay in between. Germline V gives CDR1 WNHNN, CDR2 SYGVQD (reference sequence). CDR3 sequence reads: CASSDSDGTDEQYF. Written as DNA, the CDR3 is TGCGCCAGCAGTGATAGTGACGGCACGGACGAGCAGTACTTC.

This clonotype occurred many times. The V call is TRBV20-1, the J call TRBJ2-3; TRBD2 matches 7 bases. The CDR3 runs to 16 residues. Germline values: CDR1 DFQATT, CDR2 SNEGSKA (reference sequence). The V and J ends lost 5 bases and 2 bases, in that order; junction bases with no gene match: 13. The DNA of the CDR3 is TGCAGTGCTCAGGATATTCGACTAGCCCTCACAGATACGCAGTATTTT. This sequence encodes CSAQDIRLALTDTQYF.

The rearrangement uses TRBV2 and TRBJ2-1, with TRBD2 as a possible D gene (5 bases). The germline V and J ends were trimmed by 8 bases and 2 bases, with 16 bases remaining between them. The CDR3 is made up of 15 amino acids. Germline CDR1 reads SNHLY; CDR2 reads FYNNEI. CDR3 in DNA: TGTGCCAGCGCCGGGATGCAGCTGGCCTACAATGAGCAGTTCTTC. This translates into CASAGMQLAYNEQFF.

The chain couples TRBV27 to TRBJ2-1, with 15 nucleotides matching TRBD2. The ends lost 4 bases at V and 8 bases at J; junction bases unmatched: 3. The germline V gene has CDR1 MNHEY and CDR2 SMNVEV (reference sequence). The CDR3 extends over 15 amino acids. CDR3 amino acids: CASSWTSGGVDEQFF. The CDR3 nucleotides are TGTGCCAGCAGTTGGACTAGCGGGGGGGTTGATGAGCAGTTCTTC.

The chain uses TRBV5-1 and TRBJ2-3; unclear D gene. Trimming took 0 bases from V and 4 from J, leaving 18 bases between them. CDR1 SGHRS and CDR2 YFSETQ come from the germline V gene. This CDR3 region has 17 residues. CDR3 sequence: CASSLVSATLGADTQYF. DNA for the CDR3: TGCGCCAGCAGCTTGGTGTCGGCAACCTTAGGCGCAGATACGCAGTATTTT.

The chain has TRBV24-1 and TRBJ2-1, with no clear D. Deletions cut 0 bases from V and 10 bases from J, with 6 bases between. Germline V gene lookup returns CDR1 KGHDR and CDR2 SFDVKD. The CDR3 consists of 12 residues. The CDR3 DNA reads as TGTGCCACCAGTGATTTGCCCGACGAGCAGTTCTTC. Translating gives CATSDLPDEQFF.

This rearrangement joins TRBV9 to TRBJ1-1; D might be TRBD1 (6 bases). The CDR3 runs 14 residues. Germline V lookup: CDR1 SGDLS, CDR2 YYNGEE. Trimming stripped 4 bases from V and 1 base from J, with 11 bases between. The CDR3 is CASSTPGANTEAFF. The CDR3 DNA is TGTGCCAGCAGCACCCCAGGGGCGAACACTGAAGCTTTCTTT.

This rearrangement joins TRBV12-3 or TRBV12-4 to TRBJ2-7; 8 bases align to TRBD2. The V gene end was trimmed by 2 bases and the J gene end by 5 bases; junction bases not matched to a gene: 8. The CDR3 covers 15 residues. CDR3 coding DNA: TGTGCCAGCAGTTTATCGGGAGGGCCGAACCACGAGCAGTACTTC. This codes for CASSLSGGPNHEQYF.

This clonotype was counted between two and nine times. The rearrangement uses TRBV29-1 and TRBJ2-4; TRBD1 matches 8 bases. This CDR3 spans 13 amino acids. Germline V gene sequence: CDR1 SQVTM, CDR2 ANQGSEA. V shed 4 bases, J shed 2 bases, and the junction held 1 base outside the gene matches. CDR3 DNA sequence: TGCAGCGTTGGGACAGGGCCCAAAAACATTCAGTACTTC. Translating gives CSVGTGPKNIQYF.

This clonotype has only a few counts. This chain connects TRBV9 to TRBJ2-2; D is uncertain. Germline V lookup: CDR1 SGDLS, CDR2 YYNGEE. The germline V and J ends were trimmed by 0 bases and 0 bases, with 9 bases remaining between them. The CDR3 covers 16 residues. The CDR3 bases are TGTGCCAGCAGCGTAGGAGGACGAACGAACACCGGGGAGCTGTTTTTT. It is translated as CASSVGGRTNTGELFF.

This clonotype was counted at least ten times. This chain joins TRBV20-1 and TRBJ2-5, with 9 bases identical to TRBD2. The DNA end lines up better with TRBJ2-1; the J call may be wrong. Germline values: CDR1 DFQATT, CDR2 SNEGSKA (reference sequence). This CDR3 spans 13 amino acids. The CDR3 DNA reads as TGCAGTGCTGGGCTAGCGGGATGGGATGAGCAGTTCTTC. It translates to CSAGLAGWDEQFF.

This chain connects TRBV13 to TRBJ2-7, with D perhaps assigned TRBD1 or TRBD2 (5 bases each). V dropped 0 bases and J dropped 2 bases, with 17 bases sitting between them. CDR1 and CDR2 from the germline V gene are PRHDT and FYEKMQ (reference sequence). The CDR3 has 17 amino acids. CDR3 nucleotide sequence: TGTGCCAGCAGCTTAGGCCTTTGGGGACGGACCCCCTACGAGCAGTACTTC. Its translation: CASSLGLWGRTPYEQYF. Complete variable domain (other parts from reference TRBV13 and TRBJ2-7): AAGVIQSPRHLIKEKRETATLKCYPIPRHDTVYWYQQGPGQDPQFLISFYEKMQSDKGSIPDRFSAQQFSDYHSELNMSSLELGDSALYFCASSLGLWGRTPYEQYFGPGTRLTVT.

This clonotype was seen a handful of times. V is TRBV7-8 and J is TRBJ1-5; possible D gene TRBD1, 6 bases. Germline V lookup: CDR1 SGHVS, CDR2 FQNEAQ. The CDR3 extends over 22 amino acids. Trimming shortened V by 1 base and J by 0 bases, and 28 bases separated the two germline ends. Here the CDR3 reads CASSLVAIWEVKGVNSNQPQHF. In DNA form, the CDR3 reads TGTGCCAGCAGCTTAGTGGCAATTTGGGAAGTCAAGGGGGTCAATAGCAATCAGCCCCAGCATTTT.

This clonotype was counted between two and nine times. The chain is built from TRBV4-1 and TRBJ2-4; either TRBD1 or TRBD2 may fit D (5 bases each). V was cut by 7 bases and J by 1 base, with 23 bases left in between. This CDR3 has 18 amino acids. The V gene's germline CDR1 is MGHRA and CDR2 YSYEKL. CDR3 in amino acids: CASTLTDGGLWAKNIQYF. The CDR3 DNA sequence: TGCGCCAGCACCCTCACCGATGGGGGTCTTTGGGCCAAAAACATTCAGTACTTC.

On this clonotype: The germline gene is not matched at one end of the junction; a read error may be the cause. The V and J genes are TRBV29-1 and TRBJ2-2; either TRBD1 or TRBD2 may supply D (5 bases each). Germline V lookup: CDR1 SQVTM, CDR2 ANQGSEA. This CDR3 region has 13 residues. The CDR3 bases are TGCAGCGTTGAAGGGGCCAATACCGGGGCGCTGTTTTTT. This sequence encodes CSVEGANTGALFF.

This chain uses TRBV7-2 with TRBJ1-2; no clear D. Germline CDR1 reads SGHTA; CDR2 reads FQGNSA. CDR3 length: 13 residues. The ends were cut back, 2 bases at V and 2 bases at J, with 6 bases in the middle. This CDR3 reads CASSLPPNYGYTF. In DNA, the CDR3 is TGTGCCAGCAGCTTACCGCCGAACTATGGCTACACCTTC.

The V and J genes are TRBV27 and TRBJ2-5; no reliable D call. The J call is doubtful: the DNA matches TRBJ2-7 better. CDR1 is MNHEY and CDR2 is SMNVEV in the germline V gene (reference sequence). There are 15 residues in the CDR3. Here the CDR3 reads CASSFRPNPLYEQYF. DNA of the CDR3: TGTGCCAGCAGTTTTCGGCCGAACCCACTCTACGAGCAGTACTTC.